The rows below give T cell receptor beta chains drawn from one sample of a study of T cells after yellow fever vaccination. A single record per CDR3 protein comes from TCRdb applying MiXCR to the 5' RACE reads. The sample comprises a few hundred thousand distinct CDR3 sequences, 11% of which are singletons, and roughly 18% rests with the top ten. The sequenced sample was PBMCs, obtained on the day of the first yellow fever vaccination. These receptors originate from a young man who received the YFV17D yellow fever vaccine. Both conserved end residues are part of each CDR3. The D gene is left open where the match is weak. The size field is filled for only some rows; it gives once, few, many or a size class.

j_call	v_call	clone_size	d_call	cdr3_aa	cdr3_nt
TRBJ1-4	TRBV9	few	NA	CASSRSTGTPTTNEKLFF	TGTGCCAGCAGCCGAAGCACCGGGACACCGACAACTAATGAAAAACTGTTTTTT
TRBJ2-1	TRBV20-1	few	TRBD1	CSATQDRGLVDEQFF	TGCAGTGCTACCCAGGACAGGGGGCTTGTCGATGAGCAGTTCTTC
TRBJ2-3	TRBV5-8	NA	TRBD1	CASSLGRQGYDTQYF	TGTGCCAGCAGCTTAGGGCGACAGGGGTATGATACGCAGTATTTT
TRBJ1-5	TRBV12-3/TRBV12-4	few	NA	CASSFQPQPQHF	TGTGCCAGCAGTTTTCAACCTCAGCCCCAGCATTTT
TRBJ2-1	TRBV19	few	NA	CASSLQGRHEQFF	TGTGCCAGTAGTCTACAGGGGAGGCACGAGCAGTTCTTC
TRBJ2-1	TRBV7-3	NA	TRBD2	CASSWTSGGVELQFF	TGTGCCAGCAGCTGGACTAGCGGGGGGGTAGAACTCCAGTTCTTC
TRBJ1-5	TRBV6-2/TRBV6-3	NA	NA	CASSYWDQPQHF	TGTGCCAGCAGTTATTGGGACCAGCCCCAGCATTTT
TRBJ1-2	TRBV27	NA	NA	CASSLQINYGYTF	TGTGCCAGCAGTTTACAGATTAACTATGGCTACACCTTC
TRBJ2-2	TRBV2	many	NA	CASSDGTPGNTGELFF	TGTGCCAGCAGTGACGGGACACCGGGGAACACCGGGGAGCTGTTTTTT
TRBJ2-1	TRBV5-1	many	NA	CASAQTRNEQFF	TGCGCCAGCGCACAGACAAGGAATGAGCAGTTCTTC
TRBJ2-3	TRBV20-1	many	NA	CSARPQGGTDTQYF	TGCAGTGCTAGACCGCAGGGTGGCACAGATACGCAGTATTTT
TRBJ1-4	TRBV20-1	NA	NA	CSARGGEKLFF	TGCAGTGCTAGGGGTGGTGAAAAACTGTTTTTT
TRBJ2-5	TRBV5-6	few	TRBD1	CASSLVDRVEETQYF	TGTGCCAGCAGCTTGGTGGACAGGGTGGAAGAGACCCAGTACTTC
TRBJ1-2	TRBV12-3/TRBV12-4	NA	NA	CASSFTGSSYGYTF	TGTGCCAGCAGTTTTACGGGGTCCTCCTATGGCTACACCTTC
TRBJ1-6	TRBV30	once	NA	CAWRGENYSPLHF	TGTGCCTGGAGGGGGGAGAACTATTCACCCCTCCACTTT
TRBJ1-5	TRBV12-3/TRBV12-4	few	NA	CASMSQGNQPQHF	TGTGCCAGCATGTCGCAGGGCAATCAGCCCCAGCATTTT
TRBJ2-5	TRBV7-2	many	NA	CASSSDIRETQYF	TGTGCCAGCAGCTCCGACATCCGAGAGACCCAGTACTTC
TRBJ2-1	TRBV5-1	NA	TRBD2	CASSLEFAGGNEQFF	TGCGCCAGCAGCTTGGAGTTTGCGGGGGGGAATGAGCAGTTCTTC
TRBJ2-1	TRBV7-2	NA	TRBD2	CASSFSPTSGVGQFF	TGTGCCAGCAGCTTCTCCCCGACTAGCGGGGTTGGGCAGTTCTTC
TRBJ1-6	TRBV20-1	NA	NA	CSARGRHYNSPLHF	TGCAGTGCTAGGGGGAGGCATTATAATTCACCCCTCCACTTT
TRBJ2-1	TRBV19	NA	TRBD1	CASSSKGAHNEQFF	TGTGCCAGTAGTTCGAAGGGGGCACACAATGAGCAGTTCTTC
TRBJ2-3	TRBV6-1	NA	NA	CASSRGLASTDTQYF	TGTGCCAGCAGTCGGGGCTTGGCTAGCACAGATACGCAGTATTTT
TRBJ2-5	TRBV6-1	few	NA	CASSEAGISETQYF	TGTGCCAGCAGTGAAGCGGGTATCTCGGAGACCCAGTACTTC
TRBJ1-1	TRBV6-5	once	NA	CASSFSGVMNTEAFF	TGTGCCAGCAGTTTCTCGGGGGTTATGAACACTGAAGCTTTCTTT
TRBJ2-5	TRBV5-1	few	NA	CASSKTGAPIQETQYF	TGCGCCAGCAGCAAAACCGGTGCGCCGATACAAGAGACCCAGTACTTC
TRBJ2-5	TRBV5-1	NA	TRBD2	CASSTARLAGGGTQYF	TGCGCCAGCAGCACCGCCCGACTAGCGGGAGGTGGGACCCAGTACTTC
TRBJ2-5	TRBV7-9	few	TRBD2	CASSLEVAGVETQYF	TGTGCCAGCAGCTTAGAGGTAGCGGGGGTGGAGACCCAGTACTTC
TRBJ2-3	TRBV6-5	many	NA	CASSYGGHVSDTQYF	TGTGCCAGCAGTTACGGGGGGCATGTGTCCGATACGCAGTATTTT
TRBJ1-5	TRBV10-3	many	TRBD1	CAISGQGSNQPQHF	TGTGCCATCAGTGGACAGGGGAGCAATCAGCCCCAGCATTTT
TRBJ2-1	TRBV15	NA	NA	CATSRVPGPLFF	TGTGCCACCAGCAGAGTTCCGGGACCCTTGTTCTTC
TRBJ1-1	TRBV5-1	few	NA	CASSPNQSGTEAFF	TGCGCCAGCAGCCCCAATCAGTCCGGGACCGAAGCTTTCTTT
TRBJ2-3	TRBV7-2	few	NA	CASSLDRLGDTQYF	TGTGCCAGCAGCTTAGACAGGCTAGGGGATACGCAGTATTTT
TRBJ2-7	TRBV20-1	many	TRBD1	CSALRDRGTSYEQYF	TGCAGTGCCCTCCGGGACAGGGGAACCTCCTACGAGCAGTACTTC
TRBJ1-2	TRBV12-5	NA	NA	CASGLAEAAFSYGYTF	TGTGCTAGTGGTTTGGCCGAGGCGGCGTTTAGCTATGGCTACACCTTC
TRBJ2-7	TRBV29-1	few	TRBD2	CSVGGGTGVPSYEQYF	TGCAGCGTCGGGGGGGGGACTGGGGTCCCTTCCTACGAGCAGTACTTC
TRBJ2-7	TRBV25-1	NA	TRBD2	CASRGGRASYEQYF	TGTGCCAGCAGGGGAGGGAGAGCATCCTACGAGCAGTACTTC
TRBJ2-7	TRBV7-9	many	NA	CASSREVGEQYF	TGTGCCAGCAGCCGAGAAGTAGGCGAGCAGTACTTC
TRBJ2-2	TRBV7-2	NA	NA	CASRPYPEGLFF	TGTGCCAGCAGACCCTATCCGGAAGGGCTGTTTTTT
TRBJ1-2	TRBV7-2	NA	NA	CASSLWDINYGYTF	TGTGCCAGCAGCTTATGGGACATAAACTATGGCTACACCTTC
TRBJ2-2	TRBV6-4	NA	TRBD1	CASSLAQGRNTGELFF	TGTGCCAGCAGTCTAGCACAGGGGCGGAACACCGGGGAGCTGTTTTTT
TRBJ2-5	TRBV10-3	NA	NA	CAIRKGYGETQYF	TGTGCCATCAGGAAGGGGTACGGTGAGACCCAGTACTTC
TRBJ1-1	TRBV5-1	few	NA	CASSWTYDTEAFF	TGCGCCAGCAGCTGGACATACGACACTGAAGCTTTCTTT
TRBJ1-2	TRBV4-1	many	NA	CASSQDLGFANYGYTF	TGCGCCAGCAGCCAAGACTTGGGATTTGCTAACTATGGCTACACCTTC
TRBJ2-7	TRBV6-5	few	NA	CASSYSSGFSYEQYF	TGTGCCAGCAGTTACTCTTCAGGGTTCTCCTACGAGCAGTACTTC
TRBJ2-6	TRBV9	NA	NA	CASSKQGNSGANVLTF	TGTGCCAGCAGCAAACAGGGAAACTCTGGGGCCAACGTCCTGACTTTC
TRBJ2-2	TRBV27	few	TRBD1	CASSTRGRGELFF	TGTGCCAGCAGTACTAGGGGGCGGGGGGAGCTGTTTTTT
TRBJ1-5	TRBV27	NA	TRBD1	CASSLEGTGGYQPQHF	TGTGCCAGCAGCCTTGAGGGGACAGGGGGCTATCAGCCCCAGCATTTT
TRBJ1-3	TRBV11-2	NA	NA	CASSLQAGRDSGNTIYF	TGTGCCAGCAGCTTACAGGCGGGACGGGACTCTGGAAACACCATATATTTT
TRBJ2-7	TRBV5-1	many	TRBD1	CASSLGGTGSYEQYF	TGCGCCAGCAGCTTGGGTGGGACAGGGTCGTACGAGCAGTACTTC
TRBJ1-3	TRBV7-2	few	NA	CASSNRRGSGNTIYF	TGTGCCAGCAGCAATCGCAGGGGATCTGGAAACACCATATATTTT
TRBJ2-2	TRBV19	NA	NA	CASSVTANTGELFF	TGTGCCAGTAGTGTGACAGCGAACACCGGGGAGCTGTTTTTT
TRBJ2-1	TRBV7-6	many	TRBD1	CASSSPRGQGNEQFF	TGTGCCAGCAGCTCACCTCGGGGACAGGGAAATGAGCAGTTCTTC